These T cell receptor beta chains were read from a single sample in a study of blood T cells in healthy people across ages. TCRdb independently ran MiXCR on the 5' RACE reads; one entry per CDR3 protein. The sample holds 750,000 to 950,000 distinct CDR3 sequences; 50% to 65% are singletons and the top ten take roughly two fifths. The sequenced sample consisted of blood. Receptors originate from a man aged 80 or over in good health. The conserved cysteine and the conserved F or W are not part of the CDR3 here.

V	J	CDR3
TRBV5-1	TRBJ2-7	ASSSEGQGISHEQY
TRBV5-1	TRBJ2-5	ASTSPSSFNEQY
TRBV4-1	TRBJ2-7	ASSQKEGGSYEQY
TRBV14	TRBJ1-4	ASSPGTGRKLF
TRBV20-1	TRBJ1-6	SARPQGSSPLH
TRBV24-1	TRBJ2-2	ATSDSLAENTGELF
TRBV18	TRBJ2-5	ASSPGILGDRSQY
TRBV20-1	NA	SARAYNEQY
TRBV29-1	TRBJ1-2	SVGPTGGYT
TRBV20-1	TRBJ2-5	SALLRGETQY
TRBV7-9	TRBJ1-2	ASSSAPRGSDYGYT